This is a list of T cell receptor beta chains from one sample in a study of T cells in Graves' hyperthyroidism and ophthalmopathy. A single record per CDR3 protein comes from TCRdb applying MiXCR to the multiplex PCR reads. The sample has 340,000 or so distinct CDR3 sequences; around 17% are singletons. Sequencing was performed on blood. The receptors were gathered from a man younger than 40 with Graves' hyperthyroidism. CDR3s include the opening cysteine and the closing phenylalanine or tryptophan. A D gene is named only where the DNA matches it firmly. Some rows mark clone size as missing; the rest say once, few, many or name a class of expanded clone.

TRBJ2-3,TRBD1,many,TRBV7-3,TGTGCCAGCAGCATGGGACAGGGAACAGATACGCAGTATTTT,CASSMGQGTDTQYF
TRBJ2-1,TRBD2,few,TRBV9,TGTGCCAGCAGCGCTAGCGGGAGTCCGGGCAATGAGCAGTTCTTC,CASSASGSPGNEQFF
TRBJ2-5,NA,few,TRBV5-1,TGCGCCAGCAGCTTGGCCGGTGGATTGGAGACCCAGTACTTC,CASSLAGGLETQYF
TRBJ1-1,NA,many,TRBV30,TGTGCCTGGAGTCTTCAGGGAGATTGGGCGAAAGCTTTCTTT,CAWSLQGDWAKAFF
TRBJ2-5,TRBD1,NA,TRBV29-1,TGCAGCGCTCGACCGGGACAGCAAGAGACCCAGTACTTC,CSARPGQQETQYF
TRBJ2-1,NA,many,TRBV5-6,TGTGCCAGCAGCTACAGACCAGCAGAGATTGGCTACAATGAGCAGTTCTTC,CASSYRPAEIGYNEQFF
TRBJ1-1,TRBD1,many,TRBV6-2/TRBV6-3,TGTGCCAGCAGTGGGGGACAGATGAACACTGAAGCTTTCTTT,CASSGGQMNTEAFF
TRBJ2-7,NA,few,TRBV7-9,TGTGCCAGCAGCTTAGTCGGGAGAGACGAGCAGTACTTC,CASSLVGRDEQYF
TRBJ2-7,NA,few,TRBV20-1,TGCAGTGCTAGGGACAGATTAAGGTCCTACGAGCAGTACTTC,CSARDRLRSYEQYF
TRBJ1-2,TRBD1,many,TRBV7-9,TGTGCCAGCAGCCTTACGAGGACAGGGAACTATGGCTACACCTTC,CASSLTRTGNYGYTF
TRBJ2-6,TRBD2,few,TRBV2,TGTGCCAGCAAGATGCCGGGGGGGCCCTCTGGGGCCAACGTCCTGACTTTC,CASKMPGGPSGANVLTF
TRBJ1-2,NA,NA,TRBV30,TGTGCCTCGTGGGGGGCGGATGGCTACACCTTC,CASWGADGYTF
TRBJ2-2,NA,many,TRBV5-1,TGCGCCAGCAAAATTCGGGTCGCCGAGGGCACCGGGGAGCTGTTTTTT,CASKIRVAEGTGELFF
TRBJ1-5,NA,many,TRBV5-1,TGCGCCAGCAGCCCGCCCGGTAGGGGTGCCCAGCCCCAGCATTTT,CASSPPGRGAQPQHF
TRBJ2-5,TRBD2,many,TRBV2,TGTGCCAGCAGTTCACCGGGACTAGCAGGAGAGACCCAGTACTTC,CASSSPGLAGETQYF
TRBJ2-2,NA,many,TRBV7-2,TGTGCCAGCAGCTTAGAATTGGTCTACACCGGGGAGCTGTTTTTT,CASSLELVYTGELFF
TRBJ2-5,NA,few,TRBV7-3,TGTGCCAGCAGCTTACTAATCCAAGAGACCCAGTACTTC,CASSLLIQETQYF
TRBJ1-1,NA,many,TRBV12-3/TRBV12-4,TGTGCCAGCTTCTTTGGGGGGGCGAACACTGAAGCTTTCTTT,CASFFGGANTEAFF
TRBJ2-5,NA,many,TRBV7-9,TGTGCCAGCAGCACCTCCACGGGGACCCAGTACTTC,CASSTSTGTQYF
TRBJ2-7,NA,few,TRBV11-2,NA,CASILGLRDRGGEQYF
TRBJ2-2,NA,many,TRBV2,TGTGCCAGCAGTGAATTAGGGACCGGGGAGCTGTTTTTT,CASSELGTGELFF
TRBJ1-1,NA,NA,TRBV30,TGTGCCTGTAGTAGTGGATCAGGTAATACTGAAGCTTTCTTT,CACSSGSGNTEAFF
TRBJ2-1,TRBD2,NA,TRBV2,TGTGCCAGCAGTCCGGGACTAGGCAATGAGCAGTTCTTC,CASSPGLGNEQFF
TRBJ2-7,NA,many,TRBV7-9,TGTGCCAGCAGCCCTTGCCCCGGGGGACGCTCCTACGAGCAGTACTTC,CASSPCPGGRSYEQYF
TRBJ2-2,NA,NA,TRBV11-2,TGTGCCAGCAGCCGCTCTACCGGGGAGCTGTTTTTT,CASSRSTGELFF
TRBJ1-4,TRBD1,few,TRBV19,TGTGCCAGTGTGGGACAGGGGGAGGAAAAACTGTTTTTT,CASVGQGEEKLFF
TRBJ2-1,TRBD1,few,TRBV24-1,TGTGCCACCAGTGATTGGGGACAGGGGTACAATGAGCAGTTCTTC,CATSDWGQGYNEQFF
TRBJ2-3,NA,few,TRBV6-2/TRBV6-3,TGTGCCAGCCGAGGCAGTTCCACAGATACGCAGTATTTT,CASRGSSTDTQYF
TRBJ2-3,TRBD2,many,TRBV6-1,TGTGCCAGCAGTGAAGCGCGTTTGGCGGGAGGAAGCACAGATACGCAGTATTTT,CASSEARLAGGSTDTQYF
TRBJ2-5,NA,many,TRBV11-2,TGTGCCAGCAGCTTAGATATCAACACGGGGGAGACCCAGTACTTC,CASSLDINTGETQYF
TRBJ2-2,NA,few,TRBV27,TGTGCCAGCAGTTTAAGGGCCTTCAATACCCACACCGGGGAGCTGTTTTTT,CASSLRAFNTHTGELFF
TRBJ2-7,NA,many,TRBV7-6,TGTGCCAGCAGCTTAGGTGGTGGCAGCTCCAACGAGCAGTACTTC,CASSLGGGSSNEQYF
TRBJ2-2,NA,NA,TRBV6-2/TRBV6-3,TGTGCCAGCAGCCATGGTTCCGGGGAGCTGTTTTTT,CASSHGSGELFF
TRBJ1-4,TRBD1,NA,TRBV4-2,TGTGCCAGCAGCCCACCGGGACAGGGGTCGGAAAAACTGTTTTTT,CASSPPGQGSEKLFF